The TCR beta chain described here comes from a study of OX40 agonist ivuxolimab in advanced cancers. General notes on the study: Ivuxolimab, which targeted the costimulatory receptor OX40 (CD134), was an agonistic, fully human IgG2 monoclonal antibody. Partial responses occurred in three dose-escalation patients, of whom one had hepatocellular carcinoma and two had cutaneous melanoma. Peripheral TCRbeta sequencing aimed to test whether ivuxolimab altered TCR sequence diversity and caused clonal T-cell expansion. The paper describes the monotherapy dose-escalation part (N = 52 patients) of the phase I trial of ivuxolimab. Among the 50 to 55 dose-escalation patients, some 20 had hepatocellular carcinoma, roughly 15 melanoma, 9 renal cell carcinoma and 9 head and neck cancer. Patients were allowed to have had prior anti-PD-1, anti-PD-L1 or anti-CTLA-4 therapy, and approximately 40% of the dose-escalation patients had been treated with checkpoint inhibitors. Intravenous ivuxolimab was administered to patients every 2 weeks at six dose levels: 0.01, 0.1, 0.3, 1.5, 3 and 10 mg/kg. In the dose-escalation cohort, more than 75% of patients were male, and the mean age was roughly 60 years, with a range of about 23 to 85. Summary of the overall study and its limitations: After ivuxolimab, more expanded clones were found on average in CD8+ T cells than in CD4+ T cells. Which antigens the clonally expanded peripheral T cells were specific for was not determined. Partial responders in the 0.1-3.0 mg/kg groups had among the lowest normalized peripheral clonal expansion, especially among CD8+ T cells. Clonal expansion of both CD4+ and CD8+ blood T cells was observed from baseline to week 6 at doses 0.1 to 3.0 mg/kg. Low levels of normalized T-cell clonal expansion were also seen in some patients who did not respond.

Genomic DNA was isolated from the sorted cells so that the TCRbeta CDR3 region could be sequenced. The immunoSEQ Assay was used to sequence the TCRbeta CDR3 regions. TCRdb stores this immuneACCESS table with in-frame sequences only. Part of the clones is absent; in the studies checked, under half of the shortfall reflects unresolved V genes, and no reason is known for the rest. This sample lists some 74,000 clones; about nine tenths were detected once. Of the sample, less than 0.35% falls within the top ten clones. The junction carries 9 bases between V and J, which are trimmed by 6 bases and 0 bases respectively. The CDR3, from cysteine to phenylalanine, totals 14 residues. Only the CDR3 DNA is retained, 42 bases long and in frame from the first base. CDR1 and CDR2, looked up from the germline V gene (reference sequence), are LNHDA and SQIVND. Turning to this clone: This clone's antigen is unknown. No much larger clone exists at a distance of one base, and base qualities are not known.

Patients with autoimmune disease history or receiving systemic immunosuppression were excluded from the trial. Peripheral blood for TCR sequencing was collected from all dose cohorts at baseline, on cycle 4 day 1, and on cycle 7 day 1. Samples came from an open-label, multicenter, first-in-human phase I dose-escalation trial of ivuxolimab. The trial enrolled adults with locally advanced or metastatic head and neck squamous cell, hepatocellular, melanoma or renal cell carcinoma. CD4+ and CD8+ T cells were sorted separately from peripheral blood before TCR sequencing. The sequence was obtained from an adult with an advanced solid tumor such as melanoma, head and neck, liver or kidney cancer. The material sequenced was CD4+ or CD8+ T cells sorted from blood, taken in a trial of the OX40 agonist ivuxolimab. In this chain, TRBV19 is recombined with TRBJ1-3; there is no confident call for the D gene. CDR3 region: CASRFPSSGNTIYF. At the DNA level, the sequence is TGTGCCAGTAGATTTCCGAGCTCTGGAAACACCATATATTTT.